This T cell receptor (beta chain) was identified in a study of CD4 T cells in relation to SARS-CoV-2 and coronaviruses. Unexposed donor CD4+ T cells date from about 2011-2018, before the COVID-19 pandemic. After nine to ten days of culture, CD4+ T cells were isolated. Assay: immunoSEQ multiplex PCR; the TCRdb copy retains only in-frame clones and omits some. The top ten hold approximately 13% of the sample, which has 30,000 or so clones, about two thirds seen once. Note on this clone: What it binds is not known.

Germline loops: CDR1 SGHAT, CDR2 FQDESV (reference sequence). Trimming left V 5 bases short and J 3 bases short, with 10 bases between. The CDR3 is 13 amino acids. The rearrangement uses TRBV11-1 and TRBJ1-2; no reliable D call. Sequences were obtained from CD4+ T cells from PBMCs, cultured in vitro. The TCR comes from a human donor in good health. In nucleotides, the CDR3 is TGTGCCAGCAGCGTCGAGGGATACTATGGCTACACCTTC. It codes for CASSVEGYYGYTF.